These 21 T cell receptor beta chains share one sample of origin, sequenced in a study of blood T cell repertoires in COVID-19. Sequencing was performed with immunoSEQ multiplex PCR; in TCRdb, only in-frame clones are kept and a portion is missing. The profile shows about 220,000 clones, 70% to 90% of them singletons. Input material: PBMCs or T cells enriched from blood (not recorded which). These receptors originate from a woman in her thirties or forties with acute COVID-19.

J is TRBJ1-2 and V is TRBV3-1 (or the pseudogene TRBV3-2); D ambiguous. Per germline, CDR1 LGHDT and CDR2 YNNKEL (reference sequence). V gave up 1 base and J gave up 4 bases, with 13 bases separating them. CDR3 length: 15 amino acids. As DNA, the CDR3 is TGTGCCAGCAGCCAAGGGTTGTCGGGGATCTATGGCTACACCTTC. Translating it yields CASSQGLSGIYGYTF.

This sequence joins TRBV3-1 (or the pseudogene TRBV3-2) and TRBJ2-2; TRBD1 is a possible D gene (5 bases). The CDR3 loop spans 15 amino acids. Germline V gene sequence: CDR1 LGHDT, CDR2 YNNKEL (reference sequence). Between the trimmed V and J ends, which lost 4 bases and 4 bases, there was a span of 13 bases. CDR3 sequence (DNA): TGTGCCAGCAGCCCCAGGGTCTCGAGCACCGGGGAGCTGTTTTTT. It translates to CASSPRVSSTGELFF.

This clone has ten or more counts. V is TRBV2 and J is TRBJ1-2; 8 positions match TRBD1. CDR1 is SNHLY and CDR2 is FYNNEI in the germline V gene. With 2 bases clipped from V and 0 bases from J, the junction kept 5 bases outside the gene matches. This CDR3 has 16 residues. The DNA of the CDR3 is TGTGCCAGCAGTGAATGGACAGGGCCTTCTAACTATGGCTACACCTTC. This codes for CASSEWTGPSNYGYTF.

The V gene is TRBV27, the J gene TRBJ1-6; weak D call: TRBD1 (5 bases). The V and J ends lost 5 bases and 7 bases respectively, with 12 bases between them. The CDR3 has 14 residues. Germline assignment: CDR1 MNHEY and CDR2 SMNVEV (reference sequence). For the CDR3, the DNA is TGTGCCAGCAGTCCCCCGGGGGTAAATTCACCCCTCCACTTT. Protein sequence: CASSPPGVNSPLHF.

The chain combines TRBV9 with TRBJ2-3; 8 bases fit TRBD1. The length of the CDR3 is 23 residues. Per germline, CDR1 SGDLS and CDR2 YYNGEE. J lost 4 bases, V lost 2 bases, and 30 bases had no gene match. The CDR3 region has the DNA TGTGCCAGCAGCGTGACCCCTGGGACGAGCAGGGGGCTACTCACCCACGAGGCAGATACGCAGTATTTT. This codes for CASSVTPGTSRGLLTHEADTQYF. The entire variable domain, with the rest obtained from reference TRBV9 and TRBJ2-3, is as follows: DSGVTQTPKHLITATGQRVTLRCSPRSGDLSVYWYQQSLDQGLQFLIQYYNGEERAKGNILERFSAQQFPDLHSELNLSSLELGDSALYFCASSVTPGTSRGLLTHEADTQYFGPGTRLTVL.

The chain is built from TRBV11-3 and TRBJ2-1; D is uncertain. V lost 5 bases and J 7 bases, leaving 9 bases between the germline ends. The germline V gene has CDR1 SGHNT and CDR2 YENEEA. CDR3 length: 12 residues. CDR3 in amino acids: CASSPTQNEQFF. CDR3 DNA sequence: TGTGCCAGCAGCCCCACGCAGAATGAGCAGTTCTTC.

As DNA, the CDR3 is TGCGCCAGCAGTGGCGGGGGGAGTGGAAATGAGCAGTTCTTC. Amino acid sequence: CASSGGGSGNEQFF. The chain recombines TRBV10-1 with TRBJ2-1; 8 positions agree with TRBD2. CDR3 length equals 14 residues. The ends lost 4 bases at V and 7 bases at J; junction bases unmatched: 6. Germline V gene lookup returns CDR1 WNHNN and CDR2 SYGVQD (reference sequence).

The genes are TRBV5-1 and TRBJ1-1; D is perhaps TRBD1 (5 bases). V gave up 5 bases and J gave up 4 bases, with 15 bases separating them. This CDR3 spans 14 amino acids. Germline V gene sequence: CDR1 SGHRS, CDR2 YFSETQ. This CDR3 is CASSQGGKSTEAFF. The DNA of the CDR3 is TGCGCCAGCAGTCAGGGAGGGAAGAGCACTGAAGCTTTCTTT. The full variable domain, in which reference TRBV5-1 and TRBJ1-1 provide the parts outside the CDR3, is KAGVTQTPRYLIKTRGQQVTLSCSPISGHRSVSWYQQTPGQGLQFLFEYFSETQRNKGNFPGRFSGRQFSNSRSEMNVSTLELGDSALYLCASSQGGKSTEAFFGQGTRLTVV.

DNA for the CDR3: TGCGCCAGCAGCCCCCTTCCAGGGGGGCAGGGTTATGGCTACACCTTC. It is translated as CASSPLPGGQGYGYTF. J is TRBJ1-2 and V is TRBV5-1; 7 positions agree with TRBD1. Germline V gene data show CDR1 as SGHRS and CDR2 as YFSETQ. The CDR3 is 16 residues long. Losses at the gene ends were 4 bases for V and 5 bases for J; bases not matched to a gene: 14. Full variable domain (remainder filled in from reference TRBV5-1 and TRBJ1-2): KAGVTQTPRYLIKTRGQQVTLSCSPISGHRSVSWYQQTPGQGLQFLFEYFSETQRNKGNFPGRFSGRQFSNSRSEMNVSTLELGDSALYLCASSPLPGGQGYGYTFGSGTRLTVV.

The CDR3 nucleotides read TGTGCCACCAGCGAAAGGGGGATGGAAGATACGCAGTATTTT. Amino acids: CATSERGMEDTQYF. This chain joins TRBV24-1 and TRBJ2-3, with TRBD1 as a possible D gene (6 bases). The V end was cut by 7 bases, the J end by 5 bases, with 15 bases between. Germline V gene sequence: CDR1 KGHDR, CDR2 SFDVKD. This CDR3 comprises 14 residues.

The rearrangement links TRBV9 to TRBJ1-3; D possibly corresponds to TRBD1 (6 bases). Germline V lookup: CDR1 SGDLS, CDR2 YYNGEE. The V end was cut by 0 bases, the J end by 4 bases, with 11 bases between. The CDR3 runs to 15 residues. CDR3 in DNA: TGTGCCAGCAGCGTAGGCCGCGGGGGCGGAAACACCATATATTTT. As protein: CASSVGRGGGNTIYF.

This chain links TRBV7-9 with TRBJ1-6, with TRBD1 matching over 10 bases. V shed 2 bases, J shed 7 bases, and the junction held 5 bases outside the gene matches. The CDR3 extends over 16 amino acids. Germline CDR1 is SEHNR and CDR2 is FQNEAQ (reference sequence). The chain's CDR3 is CASSLYMGQGNSPLHF. The CDR3, as DNA: TGTGCCAGCAGCTTATATATGGGACAGGGGAATTCACCCCTCCACTTT.

At least ten counts were recorded for this clone. This chain uses TRBV4-1 with TRBJ1-5; 7 nucleotides line up with TRBD1. The ends lost 4 bases at V and 10 bases at J; junction bases unmatched: 10. In germline, CDR1 is MGHRA, CDR2 YSYEKL. This CDR3 spans 14 amino acids. Here the CDR3 reads CASSLDRTLPPQHF. As DNA, the CDR3 is TGCGCCAGCAGCCTGGACAGGACCTTGCCTCCCCAGCATTTT.

CDR3 DNA sequence: TGTGCCAGTAGACAGGGACCCTATAATTCACCCCTCCACTTT. It encodes CASRQGPYNSPLHF. The V and J genes are TRBV19 and TRBJ1-6; possibly TRBD1 for D (6 bases). The CDR3 is 14 amino acids. CDR1 LNHDA and CDR2 SQIVND come from the germline V gene (reference sequence). Trimming pared 6 bases from V and 2 bases from J, leaving 8 bases between.

The J gene is TRBJ1-1, the V gene TRBV7-8; D is unresolved. The CDR3 length is 13 residues. Germline CDR1 SGHVS, CDR2 FQNEAQ. Trimming left V 5 bases short and J 5 bases short, with 12 bases between. The CDR3 loop reads CASSLILRTEAFF. Here the CDR3 DNA reads TGTGCCAGCAGCCTGATCCTTCGGACTGAAGCTTTCTTT.

The rearrangement links TRBV4-3 to TRBJ1-2; 8 positions agree with TRBD1. The CDR3 is 15 residues long. Germline-derived CDR1 and CDR2 are LGHNA and YSLEER. V trimming: 0 bases; J trimming: 8 bases; junction bases outside the gene matches: 8. The CDR3 is CASSQELQGALGYTF. The CDR3 DNA reads TGCGCCAGCAGCCAAGAGTTGCAGGGGGCGCTAGGCTACACCTTC.

The rearrangement uses TRBV27 and TRBJ1-4, with no clear D. The V gene lost 6 bases and the J gene lost 8 bases, with 13 bases spanning the gap. The CDR3 covers 13 residues. Germline CDR1 is MNHEY and CDR2 is SMNVEV (reference sequence). CDR3 in amino acids: CASSDSPREKLFF. In nucleotides, the CDR3 is TGTGCCAGCAGCGATAGCCCGAGGGAAAAACTGTTTTTT.

CDR3 loop: CASSQGALAATNEKLFF. The CDR3 DNA follows: TGTGCCAGCAGCCAAGGGGCCTTGGCAGCAACTAATGAAAAACTGTTTTTT. The rearrangement links TRBV3-1 (or the pseudogene TRBV3-2) to TRBJ1-4; no firm D call. Germline V lookup: CDR1 LGHDT, CDR2 YNNKEL (reference sequence). V lost 1 base and J lost 0, with 12 bases in between. This CDR3 has 17 residues.

The J gene is TRBJ1-2, the V gene TRBV6-5; tentative D call: TRBD1 (5 bases). Germline assignment: CDR1 MNHEY and CDR2 SVGAGI. CDR3 size: 13 residues. V was cut by 10 bases and J by 5 bases, with 17 bases left in between. CDR3 DNA: TGTGCCACGTCGACAGCCTCGCAATATGGCTACACCTTC. Protein sequence: CATSTASQYGYTF.

This clone has a single count. This sequence joins TRBV12-5 and TRBJ1-1; 7 bases are a match to TRBD1. The germline gives CDR1 LGHNT, CDR2 FRNRAP. The V and J ends lost 7 bases and 0 bases, in that order; junction bases with no gene match: 5. CDR3 length equals 14 residues. The CDR3 reads CASETGQMNTEAFF. As DNA, the CDR3 is TGTGCTAGTGAAACGGGACAGATGAACACTGAAGCTTTCTTT. The variable domain in full, completed from reference TRBV12-5 and TRBJ1-1, reads DARVTQTPRHKVTEMGQEVTMRCQPILGHNTVFWYRQTMMQGLELLAYFRNRAPLDDSGMPKDRFSAEMPDATLATLKIQPSEPRDSAVYFCASETGQMNTEAFFGQGTRLTVV.

This clone was detected only a few times. V gene TRBV14 combines with J gene TRBJ1-1; 8 bases fit TRBD1. The germline V gene encodes CDR1 SGHDN and CDR2 FVKESK. The CDR3 covers 15 residues. The V and J ends lost 2 bases and 4 bases, in that order; junction bases with no gene match: 6. The CDR3 coding sequence is TGTGCCAGCAGCCAACGGACAGGGCTTGTCACTGAAGCTTTCTTT. Translation: CASSQRTGLVTEAFF.